Each of the 24 T cell receptor beta chains below was sequenced from the same sample in a study of cytomegalovirus exposure and HLA in healthy donors. This PCR relied on a set of 60 Vbeta primers and 13 Jbeta primers. Some clones are missing from TCRdb's copy, which holds only in-frame ones; the method was immunoSEQ multiplex PCR. Found here are approximately 150,000 clones, around 68% of them singletons; the top ten hold roughly 1.4%. The sample comprised PBMCs. The receptors come from a man in his fifties in good health and CMV-seronegative.

This clone has just one count. This chain uses TRBV4-1 with TRBJ1-4; D is undetermined. The V gene lost 0 bases and the J gene lost 2 bases, with 13 bases spanning the gap. Germline CDR1 and CDR2: MGHRA and YSYEKL. There are 17 residues in the CDR3. The CDR3 DNA sequence: TGCGCCAGCAGCCAAGAGGGAGCCCTCTGGACTAATGAAAAACTGTTTTTT. Encoded protein: CASSQEGALWTNEKLFF.

The gene calls are TRBV28 and TRBJ1-2, with TRBD1 matching over 9 bases. This CDR3 region has 15 residues. Germline V gene sequence: CDR1 MDHEN, CDR2 SYDVKM. The junction had 10 bases not matched to a gene; V was cut back by 6 bases and J by 5 bases. CDR3 DNA sequence: TGTGCCAGCAGGCCGTCCTCGACAGGGGGGTATGGCTACACCTTC. Protein sequence: CASRPSSTGGYGYTF.

The table lists this clone with a count of one. This chain links TRBV7-6 with TRBJ2-7, with 8 bases identical to TRBD1. The V gene end was trimmed by 1 base and the J gene end by 7 bases; junction bases not matched to a gene: 6. The CDR3 loop spans 14 amino acids. The V gene's germline CDR1 is SGHVS and CDR2 FNYEAQ. CDR3 nucleotides: TGTGCCAGCAGCTTAGTGCAGGGGGCGGGAGAGCAGTACTTC. As protein: CASSLVQGAGEQYF.

CDR3 region: CASSLNRGRIQPQHF. The CDR3 DNA reads as TGTGCCAGCAGCTTAAACAGGGGGCGCATTCAGCCCCAGCATTTT. The J gene is TRBJ1-5, the V gene TRBV7-2; 9 nucleotides line up with TRBD1. The CDR3 consists of 15 residues. From germline, CDR1 is SGHTA and CDR2 FQGNSA. J lost 6 bases, V lost 2 bases, and 5 bases had no gene match.

This clone was seen a handful of times. V usage is TRBV6-5 and J usage is TRBJ1-5; D may be TRBD1 (5 bases). V lost 2 bases and J lost 0, with 8 bases in between. CDR1 and CDR2 from the germline V gene are MNHEY and SVGAGI. The CDR3 is 15 amino acids. The CDR3: CASSYDRDSNQPQHF. CDR3 nucleotides: TGTGCCAGCAGTTACGACAGAGATAGCAATCAGCCCCAGCATTTT.

CDR3 loop: CASSPQGRSEKLFF. The CDR3 coding sequence is TGTGCCAGCAGTCCACAGGGGAGGAGTGAAAAACTGTTTTTT. The rearrangement uses TRBV6-5 and TRBJ1-4; 7 bases are a match to TRBD1. CDR1 is MNHEY and CDR2 is SVGAGI in the germline V gene. This CDR3 is 14 amino acids long. Germline trimming cut 5 bases from V and 7 bases from J; bases unmatched to any gene: 7.

The CDR3 protein is CASSRDIQRPYEQYF. In nucleotides, the CDR3 is TGTGCCAGCAGTCGGGACATCCAGCGGCCCTACGAGCAGTACTTC. The J gene is TRBJ2-5, the V gene TRBV6-6, with TRBD1 as a possible D gene (6 bases). The J call could be wrong; TRBJ2-7 is a better fit for the DNA end. Germline CDR1 MNHNY, CDR2 SVGAGI (reference sequence). The CDR3 extends over 15 amino acids.

The V and J genes are TRBV4-2 and TRBJ1-2; D might be TRBD1 (6 bases). The CDR3 length is 15 residues. Trimming pared 1 base from V and 0 bases from J, leaving 9 bases between. CDR1 and CDR2 (germline): LGHNA, YNFKEQ. The CDR3 DNA sequence: TGTGCCAGCAGCCAAGTTGGACAGTCTAACTATGGCTACACCTTC. It encodes CASSQVGQSNYGYTF.

V usage is TRBV19 and J usage is TRBJ1-4, with D perhaps TRBD1 (6 bases). CDR1 is LNHDA, CDR2 SQIVND, per germline (reference sequence). The V end lost 4 bases, the J end lost 0 bases, and 12 bases lay between the germline ends. This CDR3 has 16 amino acids. In DNA, the CDR3 is TGTGCCAGTAGTACCCTGCGACAGGCAACTAATGAAAAACTGTTTTTT. It is translated as CASSTLRQATNEKLFF.

The CDR3 nucleotides are TGTGCCAGCAGGCGGAGCGGGGGGGCAGGAGAGACCCAGTACTTC. As protein: CASRRSGGAGETQYF. The V call is TRBV7-9, the J call TRBJ2-5; 10 bases agree with TRBD2. The CDR3 runs to 15 residues. V lost 6 bases, J lost 4 bases, and 8 bases stayed unmatched. Germline V gene data show CDR1 as SEHNR and CDR2 as FQNEAQ (reference sequence).

The rearrangement uses TRBV19 and TRBJ1-2, with 8 bases fitting TRBD1. The CDR3 sequence is 15 residues long. Germline trimming cut 7 bases from V and 5 bases from J; bases unmatched to any gene: 12. CDR1 LNHDA and CDR2 SQIVND come from the germline V gene (reference sequence). The CDR3 nucleotides are TGTGCCAGTACCCCCTCTGGACAGGGATATTATGGCTACACCTTC. Translating it yields CASTPSGQGYYGYTF.

V and J are TRBV10-1 and TRBJ1-6; the D is unclear. The CDR3 has 13 amino acids. The germline V gene encodes CDR1 WNHNN and CDR2 SYGVQD (reference sequence). Trimming took 0 bases from V and 7 from J, leaving 4 bases between them. The CDR3, as DNA: TGCGCCAGCAGTGAGTCGACAAATTCACCCCTCCACTTT. Translating gives CASSESTNSPLHF.

This clone was detected a few times. The chain couples TRBV6-5 to TRBJ2-7; 9 nucleotides match TRBD1. Trimming at V came to 2 bases and at J to 3 bases, leaving 2 bases not matched to a gene. CDR3 length: 14 amino acids. Germline loops: CDR1 MNHEY, CDR2 SVGAGI. The CDR3 region has the DNA TGTGCCAGCAGTTACGAGGGACAGGGCTACGAGCAGTACTTC. It codes for CASSYEGQGYEQYF.

The J gene is TRBJ2-5, the V gene TRBV5-1, with 11 bases aligning to TRBD2. The CDR3 is made up of 16 amino acids. CDR1 and CDR2 from the germline V gene are SGHRS and YFSETQ. After removal of 4 bases from V and 1 base from J, the junction contained 6 bases not matched to a gene. The CDR3 region is CASSVTSGTSQETQYF. CDR3 coding DNA: TGCGCCAGCAGCGTGACTAGCGGGACCTCCCAAGAGACCCAGTACTTC.

The rearrangement uses TRBV5-1 and TRBJ2-1, with TRBD1 identical over 7 bases. Trimming removed 1 base from V and 4 bases from J; junction bases left unmatched: 5. Germline V lookup: CDR1 SGHRS, CDR2 YFSETQ. This CDR3 spans 15 amino acids. CDR3 region: CASSLSQGEYNEQFF. The CDR3 DNA sequence: TGCGCCAGCAGCTTGAGTCAGGGGGAGTACAATGAGCAGTTCTTC.

The chain carries TRBV28 and TRBJ2-5; TRBD2 matches at 9 bases. This CDR3 is 12 amino acids long. Germline V gene lookup returns CDR1 MDHEN and CDR2 SYDVKM. Germline trimming cut 3 bases from V and 10 bases from J; bases unmatched to any gene: 3. The CDR3 loop reads CASSLSGGLQYF. CDR3 DNA sequence: TGTGCCAGCAGTTTGAGCGGGGGGCTCCAGTACTTC.

This clone was recorded only once. J is TRBJ2-1 and V is TRBV11-2; TRBD1 matches 8 bases. With V trimmed by 1 base and J by 3 bases, 2 bases remained unmatched. The CDR3 sequence is 15 residues long. The germline V gene has CDR1 SGHAT and CDR2 FQNNGV. The CDR3 nucleotides read TGTGCCAGCAGCTTAGTCAGGGGGCGCTACAATGAGCAGTTCTTC. It yields the protein CASSLVRGRYNEQFF.

The rearrangement joins TRBV9 to TRBJ1-1, with D maybe TRBD1 (6 bases). Germline CDR1 SGDLS, CDR2 YYNGEE. The length of the CDR3 is 15 residues. V was shortened by 4 bases and J by 4 bases, with 17 bases between the two germline ends. DNA for the CDR3: TGTGCCAGCAGCTCAGGTGGGGGCTCGGGCACTGAAGCTTTCTTT. Its translation is CASSSGGGSGTEAFF.

The rearrangement uses TRBV4-3 and TRBJ2-3; D call uncertain. Germline values: CDR1 LGHNA, CDR2 YSLEER. This CDR3 is built from 17 residues. V dropped 4 bases and J dropped 0 bases, with 17 bases sitting between them. In DNA, the CDR3 is TGCGCCAGCAGCCGAGAAAGGCCGGAGCTTAGCACAGATACGCAGTATTTT. Amino acids: CASSRERPELSTDTQYF.

V is TRBV6-5 and J is TRBJ1-1, with a possible D match to TRBD1 (6 bases). CDR3 length equals 13 residues. Germline V CDR1 and CDR2: MNHEY, SVGAGI. V was trimmed by 7 bases and J by 7 bases, leaving 16 bases between them. DNA for the CDR3: TGTGCCAGCACCACACACAGGGCGGGTGAAGCTTTCTTT. Translating it yields CASTTHRAGEAFF.

This clone has only a few counts. The genes are TRBV10-3 and TRBJ2-3; 9 nucleotides match TRBD2. CDR1 and CDR2 (germline): ENHRY, SYGVKD. V gave up 5 bases and J gave up 4 bases; unmatched junction bases: 4. The CDR3 sequence is 14 residues long. The chain's CDR3 is CAISPAGGPDTQYF. In nucleotides, the CDR3 is TGTGCCATCAGTCCAGCGGGGGGCCCAGATACGCAGTATTTT.

The DNA for the CDR3 is TGTGCCAGCAGCTTGGGGGCAGGGCAGGACACTGAAGCTTTCTTT. It is translated as CASSLGAGQDTEAFF. The chain employs TRBV5-4 and TRBJ1-1, with D perhaps matching TRBD1 (5 bases). Deletions cut 0 bases from V and 3 bases from J, with 12 bases between. Germline assignment: CDR1 SGHNT and CDR2 YYREEE (reference sequence). The CDR3 spans 15 residues.

This clone was detected a few times. CDR3 nucleotide sequence: TGTGCCAGCAGCTTCCGGCAGGGGGAGCGGGGGAGGGCCGGGGAGCTGTTTTTT. This gives the protein CASSFRQGERGRAGELFF. The chain uses TRBV21-1 and TRBJ2-2; the DNA was not used to check the table's D call, TRBD2. TRBV21-1 is a pseudogene. The CDR3 runs 18 residues.

This clone was counted only a few times. The V and J genes are TRBV2 and TRBJ2-7; D is unclear. With 8 bases removed from V and 2 bases from J, the gap between germline ends came to 7 bases. The germline gives CDR1 SNHLY, CDR2 FYNNEI. This CDR3 contains 11 residues. The CDR3 DNA is TGTGCCAGCCGGGTTGCCTACGAGCAGTACTTC. This encodes CASRVAYEQYF.